The clone carrying this TCR beta chain was detected a few times. Its antigen is not identified. Primers included in the PCR were 60 Vbeta and 13 Jbeta primers. The assay was immunoSEQ multiplex PCR, and TCRdb's table has in-frame clones only and misses some. The sample lists approximately 150,000 clones; about 75% were seen once. The record originates from a study of cytomegalovirus exposure and HLA in healthy donors. The CDR3 covers 14 residues. Germline V gene data show CDR1 as MDHEN and CDR2 as SYDVKM. Trimming took 6 bases from V and 3 from J; bases not matched to a gene: 6. Study findings and constraints: There were about 160 TCR beta chains listed as cytomegalovirus-associated.

Sequencing input: PBMCs. This TCR derives from a man between 18 and 29 years old in good health and CMV-seropositive. The J gene is TRBJ1-1, the V gene TRBV28; TRBD1 matches at 8 bases. The CDR3 DNA sequence: TGTGCCAGCAGAACCCTACAGGGGGACACTGAAGCTTTCTTT. Its translation: CASRTLQGDTEAFF. Complete variable domain (other parts from reference TRBV28 and TRBJ1-1): DVKVTQSSRYLVKRTGEKVFLECVQDMDHENMFWYRQDPGLGLRLIYFSYDVKMKEKGDIPEGYSVSREKKERFSLILESASTNQTSMYLCASRTLQGDTEAFFGQGTRLTVV.